The source of this TCR beta chain is a study of cytomegalovirus exposure and HLA in healthy donors. The CDR3 is 14 residues long. V was cut by 4 bases and J by 2 bases, with 12 bases left in between. Germline V gene data show CDR1 as SGDLS and CDR2 as YYNGEE. Points on this clone: Its target is unknown.

General observations from the study: In a later analysis, DRB1 alleles had the most associated TCRs; HLA-C alleles the fewest.

PCR used 60 Vbeta primers and 13 Jbeta primers. Original analysis: Around 11 million shared chains were among some 80 million unique TCR beta chains counted in a later analysis. Here immunoSEQ multiplex PCR was the method, and the copy in TCRdb shows in-frame clones only, minus some. V and J calls and clone size are copied from that table; D and trimming were computed from the DNA. The sample has roughly 190,000 clones, more than 85% seen once. Sequencing was done on a sample of PBMCs. The TCR was taken from a woman in her late teens or twenties in good health and CMV-seronegative. This rearrangement joins TRBV9 to TRBJ2-5, with TRBD2 as a possible D gene (6 bases). This CDR3 is CASSSGGIQETQYF. CDR3 coding DNA: TGTGCCAGCAGCTCGGGCGGGATTCAAGAGACCCAGTACTTC.